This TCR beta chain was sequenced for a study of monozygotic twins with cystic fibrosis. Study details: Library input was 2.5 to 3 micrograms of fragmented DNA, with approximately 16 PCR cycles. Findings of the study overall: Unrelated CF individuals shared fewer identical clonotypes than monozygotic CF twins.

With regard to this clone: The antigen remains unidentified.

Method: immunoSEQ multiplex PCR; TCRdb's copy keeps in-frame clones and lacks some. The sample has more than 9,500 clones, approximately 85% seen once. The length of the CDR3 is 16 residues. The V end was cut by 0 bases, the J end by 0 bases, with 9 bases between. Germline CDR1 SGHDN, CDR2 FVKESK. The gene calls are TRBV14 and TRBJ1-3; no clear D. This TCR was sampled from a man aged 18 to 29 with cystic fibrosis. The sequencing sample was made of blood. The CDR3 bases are TGTGCCAGCAGCCAAGATCTTGTCACCTCTGGAAACACCATATATTTT. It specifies CASSQDLVTSGNTIYF.